The TCR beta chain described here comes from a study of blood T cell repertoires in COVID-19 (dated by TCRdb to about 2020). Broadly, across the study: The collaborator samples originated in the United States, Italy and Spain and spanned the acute and convalescent phases of COVID-19. The material from the prospective study consisted of cDNA or gDNA derived from T cells, B-cell-depleted T cells, or PBMCs. Subjects who had been exposed to COVID-19, were actively infected with it, or had recovered from it provided the deeply sampled blood TCRbeta repertoires that made up the dataset. A freely available public database, intended as a resource for researchers studying the immune response to SARS-CoV-2, is where the repertoires were released. Samples were obtained from the ongoing ImmuneRACE study (first 160 participants) and from over 1,000 subjects provided by 6 global collaborators. The sample metadata nearly always contained a de-identified subject ID, COVID-19 status, age in years and sex. Where available, HLA class I and class II types were obtained from metadata supplied by the sample provider rather than from assay-based typing.

What the research found in general, with its limitations: Clinical and demographic metadata were provided uncurated, with the amount varying by source and participant.

There are a few counts of this clone. What antigen it recognizes has not been identified. No much larger clone exists at a distance of one base, and base qualities are not known. The immunoSEQ Assay, a bias-controlled multiplex PCR, was used to amplify TCRbeta CDR3 regions from genomic DNA. As for the original processing: Within the assay, amplification of reference gene primers was used to estimate how many nucleated cells each sample contained. Sequence reads were collapsed and filtered to measure the absolute abundance of every unique TCRbeta CDR3 rearrangement. For each sample, productive Simpson clonality was calculated as the square root of Simpson's diversity index over productive rearrangements. As stored in TCRdb, this immuneACCESS dataset retains in-frame rearrangements with V and J assigned. A fraction of the clones does not appear; measured against another copy, unresolved V genes explain less than half of the discrepancy, and the remainder lacks a known reason. V, J and clone size reflect that table, while D and trimming were determined from the DNA. The sample records about 190,000 clones, approximately 84% of which are singletons. The top ten clones comprise 4% to 5% of the sample.

Whole blood was collected in K2EDTA tubes by collaborating institutions according to the institutions' own protocols. For TCRbeta analysis, collaborators shipped samples in one of three forms: frozen whole blood, isolated PBMCs, or DNA extracted from either of those sample types. The receptor was derived from a woman older than 75 with acute or convalescent COVID-19. The sequenced material came from peripheral blood.

The DNA sequence is TGTGCCAGTAGTAGGGCAGGGTCGACTGAAGCTTTCTTT. The encoded protein is CASSRAGSTEAFF. The chain links TRBV19 with TRBJ1-1; TRBD1 could be the D gene, as 5 bases match. Trimming at the junction amounts to 4 bases on V and 5 bases on J, and the germline ends lie 11 bases apart. CDR3 length: 13 amino acids, cysteine to phenylalanine. Only CDR3 DNA remains: 39 bases, in frame from the first base. The germline V gene encodes CDR1 LNHDA and CDR2 SQIVND (reference sequence). With all but the CDR3 taken from the reference TRBV19 and TRBJ1-1 genes, the full variable domain is: DGGITQSPKYLFRKEGQNVTLSCEQNLNHDAMYWYRQDPGQGLRLIYYSQIVNDFQKGDIAEGYSVSREKKESFPLTVTSAQKNPTAFYLCASSRAGSTEAFFGQGTRLTVV.